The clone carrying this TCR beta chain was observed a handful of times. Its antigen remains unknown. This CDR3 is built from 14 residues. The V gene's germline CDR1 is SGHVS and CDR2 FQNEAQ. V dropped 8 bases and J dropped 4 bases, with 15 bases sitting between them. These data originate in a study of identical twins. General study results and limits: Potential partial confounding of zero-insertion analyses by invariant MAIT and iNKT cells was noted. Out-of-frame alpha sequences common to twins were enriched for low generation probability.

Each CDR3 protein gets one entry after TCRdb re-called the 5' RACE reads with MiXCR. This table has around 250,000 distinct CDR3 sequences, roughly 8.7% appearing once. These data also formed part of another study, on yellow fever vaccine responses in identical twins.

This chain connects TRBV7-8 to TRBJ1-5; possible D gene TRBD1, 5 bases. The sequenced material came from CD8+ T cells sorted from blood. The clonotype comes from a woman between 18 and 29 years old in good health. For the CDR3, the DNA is TGTGCCAGCGGGTGGCAGGGAACGAATCAGCCCCAGCATTTT. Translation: CASGWQGTNQPQHF.